The clone carrying this T cell receptor beta chain was counted a few times. The CDR3 runs to 12 residues. CDR1 ENHRY and CDR2 SYGVKD come from the germline V gene. Trimming pared 5 bases from V and 6 bases from J, leaving 5 bases between. This table comes from immunoSEQ multiplex PCR, and its TCRdb copy is limited to in-frame clones, with some not included. This sample yields 150,000 or so clones, of which 70% to 85% are seen a single time; 25% to 35% belongs to the top ten. The data stem from a study of blood T cell repertoires in COVID-19. Study overall: Collection of acute and convalescent COVID-19 samples took place in the United States, Italy and Spain. Sources were T cells, B-cell-depleted T cells, or PBMCs; the material itself was cDNA or gDNA.

The TCR sequence derives from a woman aged 60-75 years with acute or convalescent COVID-19. The specimen was peripheral blood. The chain has TRBV10-3 and TRBJ1-6, with D possibly being TRBD1 (5 bases). Here the CDR3 reads CAISQGNSPLHF. CDR3 bases: TGTGCCATCAGTCAGGGTAATTCACCCCTCCACTTT.